Described below is a single T cell receptor beta chain sequence and its context. The data were obtained in a study of tumor-infiltrating lymphocytes in primary liver carcinoma. Whole-study context: Maximum tumor diameters ranged from roughly 4 to 10 cm, stage T1-T3 N0M0. Sequencing of the samples generated roughly 3.65 to 8 million productive TCRbeta reads, with similar yields across tissue types.

Blood RNA came from unsorted whole blood; germline DNA was also extracted. Before any surgery took place, approximately 4 milliliters of peripheral blood were collected. A constant-region primer primed TCR beta cDNA synthesis from about 0.55 ug of total RNA. Libraries of TCR beta came from three nested multiplex PCR rounds with slightly modified ARM-PCR. Amplification in the first two PCR rounds was performed using TRBV1-TRBV30 forward primers and a C-beta reverse primer for approximately 10 cycles each. TCRdb passed the multiplex PCR reads through MiXCR, listing each CDR3 protein once. The sample has fewer than 250,000 distinct CDR3 sequences; roughly 61% are singletons. This CDR3 spans 13 amino acids. V was trimmed by 1 base and J by 10 bases, leaving 13 bases between them. Per the germline V gene, CDR1 is SGHDN and CDR2 is FVKESK.

Sequences were obtained from peripheral blood. This sequence joins TRBV14 and TRBJ2-5; D remains ambiguous. The clonotype was recovered from a woman aged 55 to 70 with primary liver carcinoma and hepatitis B virus infection. CDR3 residues: CASSQVRLVGQYF. As DNA, the CDR3 is TGTGCCAGCAGCCAAGTTCGACTTGTGGGCCAGTACTTC.